This is a list of T cell receptor beta chains from one sample in a study of cytomegalovirus exposure and HLA in healthy donors. This table comes from immunoSEQ multiplex PCR, and its TCRdb copy is limited to in-frame clones, with some not included. The data contain roughly 120,000 clones, 70% to 80% of them singletons. Sequencing input: PBMCs. The receptors here all came from a man aged 45 to 65 in good health and CMV-seropositive. Each CDR3 is given with its conserved first and last residue. The order of the fields is J gene, D gene, V gene, CDR3 protein. D genes are given only for firm matches.

>TRBJ1-6|NA|TRBV7-9
CASSLGRQVNSPLHF
>TRBJ1-1|TRBD1|TRBV28
CASSFRQGARAEAFF
>TRBJ1-2|TRBD1|TRBV28
CASSPQDRDYGYTF
>TRBJ1-5|TRBD1|TRBV6-6
CASSYPQGEGDQPQHF
>TRBJ2-1|TRBD2|TRBV6-5
CASSYSASGSQNEQFF
>TRBJ1-1|NA|TRBV2
CASSGEGHTEAFF
>TRBJ2-1|TRBD2|TRBV10-2
CASSDSREGNNEQFF
>TRBJ2-7|TRBD2|TRBV5-4
CASSLGLVESYEQYF
>TRBJ2-1|TRBD2|TRBV5-1
CASSLEGRGGPYNEQFF
>TRBJ2-2|NA|TRBV6-1
CASSERGSGELFF
>TRBJ1-2|NA|TRBV5-4
CASSLDGSRGYTF
>TRBJ2-1|NA|TRBV7-9
CASSRTTNPDPYNEQFF
>TRBJ1-1|TRBD1|TRBV11-2
CASSPRTGGAEAFF
>TRBJ1-2|TRBD1|TRBV6-1
CASRYRGLDGGYTF
>TRBJ2-1|TRBD2|TRBV28
CASSPTLAGGLYNEQFF
>TRBJ1-6|TRBD1|TRBV4-1
CASSQDRDRGIF